The 12 T cell receptor beta chains below all came from one sample that was sequenced in a study of response to subunit inactivated influenza vaccine. TCRdb used MiXCR to reprocess the RT-PCR reads, holding one entry per CDR3 protein. The sample holds about 540,000 distinct CDR3 sequences, roughly 23% seen once. A further study also used this sample, focusing on T cells expressing NK-cell markers. Per that paper: A 5'RACE template switching approach incorporating UMIs was used to make TCR beta cDNA.

The sample here was CD4+ T cells sorted from PBMCs, taken 11 to 12 days after vaccination. These receptors were taken from a man aged 50 to 59 who received an inactivated influenza vaccine.

The rearrangement links TRBV7-2 to TRBJ1-1; D is unclear. CDR3 length equals 12 residues. The V end lost 1 base, the J end lost 7 bases, and 7 bases lay between the germline ends. Germline lookup yields CDR1 SGHTA and CDR2 FQGNSA. CDR3 residues: CASSLVSGEAFF. The CDR3 DNA reads as TGTGCCAGCAGCTTAGTTAGTGGTGAAGCTTTCTTT.

This clonotype was seen only a few times. V is TRBV20-1 and J is TRBJ2-1, with 9 bases fitting TRBD2. With V trimmed by 6 bases and J by 6 bases, 9 bases remained unmatched. The CDR3 totals 14 residues. The germline V gene encodes CDR1 DFQATT and CDR2 SNEGSKA (reference sequence). Written as DNA, the CDR3 is TGCAGTGCGTCGAGCGGGAGGAGCCGCAATGAGCAGTTCTTC. Amino acid sequence: CSASSGRSRNEQFF.

The chain joins TRBV7-8 to TRBJ2-3; D is perhaps TRBD1 (7 bases). Germline CDR1 and CDR2: SGHVS and FQNEAQ. The CDR3 spans 15 residues. Trimming pared 7 bases from V and 3 bases from J, leaving 17 bases between. CDR3 DNA: TGTGCCAGCACCCCTCAGGGGGGTTTGACAGATACGCAGTATTTT. It codes for CASTPQGGLTDTQYF.

The rearrangement uses TRBV7-2 and TRBJ2-2; TRBD1 matches at 8 bases. CDR3 length: 16 residues. V was pared by 1 base and J by 1 base, with 2 bases of the junction left unmatched. From germline, CDR1 is SGHTA and CDR2 FQGNSA. The CDR3 coding sequence is TGTGCCAGCAGCTTAGATGGGACAGGGAACACCGGGGAGCTGTTTTTT. Translation gives CASSLDGTGNTGELFF.

This chain links TRBV3-1 with TRBJ2-3; weak D call: TRBD2 (5 bases). CDR3 length equals 13 residues. Trimming took off 1 base at V and 5 bases at J, with 7 bases between the two ends. Germline V gene lookup returns CDR1 LGHDT and CDR2 YNNKEL (reference sequence). CDR3 protein: CASSQVAGDTQYF. CDR3 coding DNA: TGTGCCAGCAGCCAAGTCGCGGGAGATACGCAGTATTTT.

The rearrangement links TRBV5-5 to TRBJ2-3; possibly TRBD2 for D (6 bases). The CDR3 sequence is 15 residues long. Germline V lookup: CDR1 SGHKS, CDR2 YYEKEE (reference sequence). Trimming stripped 1 base from V and 11 bases from J, with 20 bases between. The CDR3 reads CASSLYWQLRGGQYF. The CDR3 nucleotides are TGTGCCAGCAGCTTGTACTGGCAGCTTCGGGGAGGGCAGTATTTT.

This clonotype has just a few counts. The chain couples TRBV4-3 to TRBJ1-5, with D unresolved. The length of the CDR3 is 16 residues. Trimming removed 2 bases at V and 6 bases at J, with 17 bases between. Per the germline V gene, CDR1 is LGHNA and CDR2 is YSLEER. The CDR3 here is CASSQSTYEKGQPQHF. CDR3 nucleotide sequence: TGCGCCAGCAGCCAAAGTACTTATGAGAAGGGTCAGCCCCAGCATTTT.

The chain combines TRBV12-3 or TRBV12-4 with TRBJ1-3; D is unresolved. The CDR3 spans 14 residues. V dropped 5 bases and J dropped 0 bases, with 8 bases sitting between them. The CDR3 sequence is CASSGPNSGNTIYF. The CDR3 DNA reads TGTGCCAGCAGTGGCCCCAACTCTGGAAACACCATATATTTT.

This clonotype was counted only a few times. V and J are TRBV7-2 and TRBJ2-3, with D perhaps matching TRBD1 or TRBD2 (5 bases each). This CDR3 has 15 amino acids. Germline CDR1 and CDR2: SGHTA and FQGNSA. Trimming took off 4 bases at V and 4 bases at J, with 15 bases between the two ends. The CDR3 DNA follows: TGTGCCAGCAGCTCATCGGGGATGGGGGCAGATACGCAGTATTTT. Amino acids: CASSSSGMGADTQYF.

This rearrangement joins TRBV2 to TRBJ2-1, with 8 bases fitting TRBD2. CDR1 is SNHLY, CDR2 FYNNEI, per germline. J was trimmed by 4 bases and V by 7 bases; bases with no gene match: 9. The CDR3 has 15 amino acids. DNA for the CDR3: TGTGCCAGCAACAACGAGCGGGGGACATACAATGAGCAGTTCTTC. This gives the protein CASNNERGTYNEQFF.

This clonotype was observed a handful of times. V usage is TRBV5-1 and J usage is TRBJ2-7, with 9 bases fitting TRBD1. This CDR3 is 14 amino acids long. Trimming cost V 4 bases and J 2 bases; bases outside gene matches: 4. Germline V gives CDR1 SGHRS, CDR2 YFSETQ. The CDR3 spells CASSRDRETYEQYF. CDR3 in DNA: TGCGCCAGCAGCCGGGACAGGGAAACCTACGAGCAGTACTTC.

The chain couples TRBV3-1 to TRBJ2-1; 11 nucleotides line up with TRBD2. The CDR3 length is 17 residues. Germline lookup yields CDR1 LGHDT and CDR2 YNNKEL (reference sequence). With V trimmed by 2 bases and J by 7 bases, 10 bases remained unmatched. The CDR3 region is CASSQLIAGGPVNEQFF. CDR3 in DNA: TGTGCCAGCAGCCAACTTATAGCGGGAGGGCCCGTAAATGAGCAGTTCTTC.